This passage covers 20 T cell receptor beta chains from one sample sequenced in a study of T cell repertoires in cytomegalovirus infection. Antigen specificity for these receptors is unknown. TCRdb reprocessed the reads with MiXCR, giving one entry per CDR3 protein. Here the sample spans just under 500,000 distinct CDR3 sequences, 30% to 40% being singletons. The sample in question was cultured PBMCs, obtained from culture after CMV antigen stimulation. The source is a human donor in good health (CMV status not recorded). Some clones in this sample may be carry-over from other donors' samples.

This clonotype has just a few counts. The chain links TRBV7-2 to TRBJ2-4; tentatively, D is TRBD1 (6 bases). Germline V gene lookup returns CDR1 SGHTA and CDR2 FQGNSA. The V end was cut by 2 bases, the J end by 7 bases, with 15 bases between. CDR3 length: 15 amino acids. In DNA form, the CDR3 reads TGTGCCAGCAGCTTATCAAGCAGGGGCGACAACATTCAGTACTTC. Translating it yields CASSLSSRGDNIQYF.

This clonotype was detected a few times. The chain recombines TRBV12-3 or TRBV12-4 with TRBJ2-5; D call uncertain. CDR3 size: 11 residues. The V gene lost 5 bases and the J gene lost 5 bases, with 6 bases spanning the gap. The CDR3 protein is CASSPHETQYF. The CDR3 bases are TGTGCCAGCAGTCCTCATGAGACCCAGTACTTC.

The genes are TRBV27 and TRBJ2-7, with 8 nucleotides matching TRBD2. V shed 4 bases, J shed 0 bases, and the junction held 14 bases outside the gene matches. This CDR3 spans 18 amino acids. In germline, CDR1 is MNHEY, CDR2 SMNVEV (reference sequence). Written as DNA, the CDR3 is TGTGCCAGCAGTTCGGTTTGGAGTACGGGAGGGGACTCCTACGAGCAGTACTTC. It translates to CASSSVWSTGGDSYEQYF.

The CDR3 here is CASSIQGASGANVLTF. The CDR3 DNA reads TGTGCCAGTAGTATCCAGGGGGCGTCTGGGGCCAACGTCCTGACTTTC. The V gene is TRBV19, the J gene TRBJ2-6, with 8 bases identical to TRBD1. V was clipped by 3 bases and J by 1 base; unmatched bases: 2. Germline assignment: CDR1 LNHDA and CDR2 SQIVND (reference sequence). There are 16 residues in the CDR3.

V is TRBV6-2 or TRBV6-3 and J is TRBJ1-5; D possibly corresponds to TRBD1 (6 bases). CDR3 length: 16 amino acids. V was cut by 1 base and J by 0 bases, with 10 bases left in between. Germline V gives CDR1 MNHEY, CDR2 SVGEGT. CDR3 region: CASSYFGQLSNQPQHF. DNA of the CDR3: TGTGCCAGCAGTTACTTCGGACAGCTTAGCAATCAGCCCCAGCATTTT.

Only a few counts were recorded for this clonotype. The CDR3 coding sequence is TGTGCCAGCAGCTACCCCCAGACAGGGGGTCCCTACAATGAGCAGTTCTTC. Translated, it gives CASSYPQTGGPYNEQFF. This chain connects TRBV6-6 to TRBJ2-1; 9 bases line up with TRBD1. Unmatched junction bases numbered 11, after V lost 6 bases and J lost 2 bases. This CDR3 has 17 amino acids. Per germline, CDR1 MNHNY and CDR2 SVGAGI (reference sequence).

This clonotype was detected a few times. CDR3 region: CASSYVDGEAFF. The CDR3 nucleotides read TGTGCCAGCAGCTACGTCGACGGTGAAGCTTTCTTT. V and J are TRBV7-8 and TRBJ1-1; D unclear. The CDR3 spans 12 residues. CDR1 and CDR2 from the germline V gene are SGHVS and FQNEAQ. The ends were cut back, 4 bases at V and 7 bases at J, with 10 bases in the middle.

The CDR3 DNA sequence: TGCGCCAGCAGCCAAAGTGAGGCGAACACCGGGGAGCTGTTTTTT. This encodes CASSQSEANTGELFF. The gene calls are TRBV4-3 and TRBJ2-2; D gene uncertain. CDR3 length equals 15 residues. The V gene's germline CDR1 is LGHNA and CDR2 YSLEER. V gave up 2 bases and J gave up 0 bases, with 7 bases separating them.

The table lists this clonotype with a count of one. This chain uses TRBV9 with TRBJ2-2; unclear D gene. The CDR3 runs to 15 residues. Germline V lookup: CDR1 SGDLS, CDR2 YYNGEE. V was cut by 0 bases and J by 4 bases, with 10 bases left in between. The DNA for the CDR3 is TGTGCCAGCAGCGTAGGTGGCTTATCCACCGGGGAGCTGTTTTTT. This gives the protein CASSVGGLSTGELFF. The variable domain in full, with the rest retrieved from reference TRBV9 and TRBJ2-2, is DSGVTQTPKHLITATGQRVTLRCSPRSGDLSVYWYQQSLDQGLQFLIQYYNGEERAKGNILERFSAQQFPDLHSELNLSSLELGDSALYFCASSVGGLSTGELFFGEGSRLTVL.

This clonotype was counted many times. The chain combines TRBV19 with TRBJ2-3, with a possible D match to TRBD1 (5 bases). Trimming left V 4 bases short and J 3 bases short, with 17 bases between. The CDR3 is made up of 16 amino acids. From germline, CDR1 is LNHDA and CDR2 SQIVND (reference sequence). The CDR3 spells CASSTMTSTETDTQYF. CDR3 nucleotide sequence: TGTGCCAGTAGTACCATGACCTCGACAGAAACAGATACGCAGTATTTT.

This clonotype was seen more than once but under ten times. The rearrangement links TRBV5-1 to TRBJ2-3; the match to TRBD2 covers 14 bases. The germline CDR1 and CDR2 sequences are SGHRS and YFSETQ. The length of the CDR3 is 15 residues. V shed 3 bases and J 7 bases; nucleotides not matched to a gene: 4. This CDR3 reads CASSSGTSGSYTQYF. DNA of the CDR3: TGCGCCAGCAGCTCCGGGACTAGCGGGAGTTATACGCAGTATTTT.

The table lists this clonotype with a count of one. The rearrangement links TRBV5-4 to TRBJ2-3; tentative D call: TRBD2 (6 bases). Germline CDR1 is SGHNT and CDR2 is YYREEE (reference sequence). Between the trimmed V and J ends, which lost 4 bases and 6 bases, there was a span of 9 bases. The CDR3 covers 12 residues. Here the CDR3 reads CASSSTSDTQYF. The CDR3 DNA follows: TGTGCCAGCAGCAGCACTAGCGATACGCAGTATTTT.

For the CDR3, the DNA is TGTGCCAGCAGCTTAGTTGGCAGCCAAGTGGAGACCCAGTACTTC. It specifies CASSLVGSQVETQYF. V and J are TRBV11-2 and TRBJ2-5; D remains ambiguous. Germline lookup yields CDR1 SGHAT and CDR2 FQNNGV. The CDR3 has 15 residues. Trimming shortened V by 1 base and J by 5 bases, and 14 bases separated the two germline ends.

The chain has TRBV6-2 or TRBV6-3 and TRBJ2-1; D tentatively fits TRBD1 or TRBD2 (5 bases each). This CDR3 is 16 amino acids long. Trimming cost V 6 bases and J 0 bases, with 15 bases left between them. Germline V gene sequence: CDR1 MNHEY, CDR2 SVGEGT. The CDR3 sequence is CASRTRGGSSYNEQFF. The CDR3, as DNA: TGTGCCAGCAGAACCCGGGGCGGAAGCTCCTACAATGAGCAGTTCTTC.

DNA for the CDR3: TGCGCCAGCAGCTTGGTGGTGGGCTCTGGGGCCAACGTCCTGACTTTC. It translates to CASSLVVGSGANVLTF. V and J are TRBV4-1 and TRBJ2-6, with D uncertain. Germline CDR1 and CDR2: MGHRA and YSYEKL. Deletions cut 5 bases from V and 0 bases from J, with 11 bases between. This CDR3 has 16 amino acids.

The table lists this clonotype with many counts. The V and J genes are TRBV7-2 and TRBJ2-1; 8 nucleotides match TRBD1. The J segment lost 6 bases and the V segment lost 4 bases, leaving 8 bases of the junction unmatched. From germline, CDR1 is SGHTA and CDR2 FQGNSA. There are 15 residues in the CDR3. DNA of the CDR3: TGTGCCAGCAGCTCTGGACAGGGCTGGGGCAATGAGCAGTTCTTC. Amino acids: CASSSGQGWGNEQFF.

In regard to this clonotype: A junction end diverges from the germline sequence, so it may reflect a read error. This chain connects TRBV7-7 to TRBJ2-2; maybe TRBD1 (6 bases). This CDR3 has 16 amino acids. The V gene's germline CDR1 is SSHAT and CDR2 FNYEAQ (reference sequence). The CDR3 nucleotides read TGTGCTAGCAGCCTACAGGGTTCTACGAACACCGGGGAGCTGTTTTTT. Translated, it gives CASSLQGSTNTGELFF.

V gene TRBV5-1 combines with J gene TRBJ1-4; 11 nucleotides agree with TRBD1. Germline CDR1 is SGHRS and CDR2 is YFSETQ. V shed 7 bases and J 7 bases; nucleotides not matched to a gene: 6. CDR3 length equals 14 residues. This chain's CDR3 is CASQEGTGGEKLFF. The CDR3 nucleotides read TGCGCCAGCCAAGAGGGGACAGGGGGTGAAAAACTGTTTTTT.

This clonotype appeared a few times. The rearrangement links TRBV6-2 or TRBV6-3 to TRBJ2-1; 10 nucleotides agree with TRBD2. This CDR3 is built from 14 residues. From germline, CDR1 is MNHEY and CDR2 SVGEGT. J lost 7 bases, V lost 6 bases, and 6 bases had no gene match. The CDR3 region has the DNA TGTGCCAGCAGGGGGCTAGCGGGAGCGAATGAGCAGTTCTTC. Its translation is CASRGLAGANEQFF.

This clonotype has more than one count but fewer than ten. Here the CDR3 reads CASSLTSGKTFF. CDR3 nucleotide sequence: TGTGCCAGCAGCTTGACTAGCGGGAAGACGTTCTTC. This rearrangement joins TRBV7-2 to TRBJ2-1, with TRBD2 matching 11 bases. Trimming took 3 bases from V and 15 from J; bases not matched to a gene: 4. This CDR3 contains 12 residues. Looked up from germline, CDR1 is SGHTA and CDR2 is FQGNSA.